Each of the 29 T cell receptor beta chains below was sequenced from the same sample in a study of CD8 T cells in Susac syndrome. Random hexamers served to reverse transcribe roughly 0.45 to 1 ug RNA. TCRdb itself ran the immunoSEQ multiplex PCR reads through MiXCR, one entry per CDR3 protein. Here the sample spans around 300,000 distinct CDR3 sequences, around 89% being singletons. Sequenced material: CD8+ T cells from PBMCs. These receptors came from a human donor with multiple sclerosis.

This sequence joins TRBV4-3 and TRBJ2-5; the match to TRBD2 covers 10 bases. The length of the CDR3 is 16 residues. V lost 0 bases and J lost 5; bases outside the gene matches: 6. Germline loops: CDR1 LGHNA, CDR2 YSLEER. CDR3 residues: CASSQEPSGSAETQYF. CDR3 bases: TGCGCCAGCAGCCAAGAGCCTAGCGGGAGTGCGGAGACCCAGTACTTC.

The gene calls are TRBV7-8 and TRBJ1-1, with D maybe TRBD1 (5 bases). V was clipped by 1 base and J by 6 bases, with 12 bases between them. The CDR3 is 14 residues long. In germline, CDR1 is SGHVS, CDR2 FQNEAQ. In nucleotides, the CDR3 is TGTGCCAGCAGCTTAGAGGGGCGGCAACCTGAAGCTTTCTTT. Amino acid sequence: CASSLEGRQPEAFF.

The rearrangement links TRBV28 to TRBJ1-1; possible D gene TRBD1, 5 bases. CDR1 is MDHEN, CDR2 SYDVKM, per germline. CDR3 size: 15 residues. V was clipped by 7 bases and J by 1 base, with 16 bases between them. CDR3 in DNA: TGTGCCAGCACCTCTTACGACGGGACGAACACTGAAGCTTTCTTT. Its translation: CASTSYDGTNTEAFF. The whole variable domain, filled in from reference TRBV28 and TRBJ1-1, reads DVKVTQSSRYLVKRTGEKVFLECVQDMDHENMFWYRQDPGLGLRLIYFSYDVKMKEKGDIPEGYSVSREKKERFSLILESASTNQTSMYLCASTSYDGTNTEAFFGQGTRLTVV.

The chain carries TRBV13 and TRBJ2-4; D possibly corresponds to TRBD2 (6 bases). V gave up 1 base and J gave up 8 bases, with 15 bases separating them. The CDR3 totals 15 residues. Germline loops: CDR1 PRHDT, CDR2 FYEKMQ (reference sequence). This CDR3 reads CASSLAGLREDIQYF. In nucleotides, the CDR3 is TGTGCCAGCAGCTTAGCCGGACTCAGGGAGGACATTCAGTACTTC. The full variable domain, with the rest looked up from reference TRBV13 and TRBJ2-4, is AAGVIQSPRHLIKEKRETATLKCYPIPRHDTVYWYQQGPGQDPQFLISFYEKMQSDKGSIPDRFSAQQFSDYHSELNMSSLELGDSALYFCASSLAGLREDIQYFGAGTRLSVL.

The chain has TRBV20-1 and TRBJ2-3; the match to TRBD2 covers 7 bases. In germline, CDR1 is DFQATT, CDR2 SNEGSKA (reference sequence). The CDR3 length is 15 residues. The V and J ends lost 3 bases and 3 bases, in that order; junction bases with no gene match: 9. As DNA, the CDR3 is TGCAGTGCTAGGCAGGGCGGGAGCAAAACAGATACGCAGTATTTT. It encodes CSARQGGSKTDTQYF.

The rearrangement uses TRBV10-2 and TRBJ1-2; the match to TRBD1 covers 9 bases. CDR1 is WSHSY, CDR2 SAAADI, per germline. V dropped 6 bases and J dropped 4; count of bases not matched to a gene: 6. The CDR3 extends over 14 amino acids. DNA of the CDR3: TGCGCCAGCAGAGGACAGGGGACTCTCTATGGCTACACCTTC. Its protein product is CASRGQGTLYGYTF.

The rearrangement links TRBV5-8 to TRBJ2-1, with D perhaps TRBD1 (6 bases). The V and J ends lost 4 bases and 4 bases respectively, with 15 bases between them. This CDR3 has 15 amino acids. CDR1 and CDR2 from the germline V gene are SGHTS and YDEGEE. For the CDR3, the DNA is TGTGCCAGCAGCGTAGCCGGGACACAATACAATGAGCAGTTCTTC. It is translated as CASSVAGTQYNEQFF.

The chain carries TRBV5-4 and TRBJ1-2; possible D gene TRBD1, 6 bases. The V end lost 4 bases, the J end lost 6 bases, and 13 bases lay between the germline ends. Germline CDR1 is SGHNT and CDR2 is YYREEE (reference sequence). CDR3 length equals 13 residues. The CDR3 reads CASSPLGAHGYTF. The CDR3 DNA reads TGTGCCAGCAGCCCTTTGGGGGCTCATGGCTACACCTTC. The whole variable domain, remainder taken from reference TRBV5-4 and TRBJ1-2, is ETGVTQSPTHLIKTRGQQVTLRCSSQSGHNTVSWYQQALGQGPQFIFQYYREEENGRGNFPPRFSGLQFPNYSSELNVNALELDDSALYLCASSPLGAHGYTFGSGTRLTVV.

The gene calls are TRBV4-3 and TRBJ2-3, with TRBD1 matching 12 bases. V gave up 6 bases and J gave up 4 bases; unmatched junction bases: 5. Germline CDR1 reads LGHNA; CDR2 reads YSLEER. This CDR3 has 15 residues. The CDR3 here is CASSTGQGAADTQYF. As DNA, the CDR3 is TGCGCCAGCAGTACGGGACAGGGGGCTGCAGATACGCAGTATTTT.

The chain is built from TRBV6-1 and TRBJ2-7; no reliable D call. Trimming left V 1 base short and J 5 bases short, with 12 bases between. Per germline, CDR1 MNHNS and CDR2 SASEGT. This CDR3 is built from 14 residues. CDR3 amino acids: CASSEGQGSDEQYF. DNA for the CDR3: TGTGCCAGCAGTGAAGGTCAAGGGTCCGACGAGCAGTACTTC.

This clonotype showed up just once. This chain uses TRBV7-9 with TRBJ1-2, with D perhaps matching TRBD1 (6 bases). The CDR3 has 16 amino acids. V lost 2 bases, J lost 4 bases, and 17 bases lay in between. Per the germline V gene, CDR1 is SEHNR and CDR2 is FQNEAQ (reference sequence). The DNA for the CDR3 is TGTGCCAGCAGCTTAAGCCAGGGGCCGCCTAGCTATGGCTACACCTTC. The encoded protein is CASSLSQGPPSYGYTF.

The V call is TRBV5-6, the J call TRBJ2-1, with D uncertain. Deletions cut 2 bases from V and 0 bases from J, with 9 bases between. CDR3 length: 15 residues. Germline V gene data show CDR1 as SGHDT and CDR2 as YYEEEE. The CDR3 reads CASSLPWGSYNEQFF. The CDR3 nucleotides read TGTGCCAGCAGCTTACCGTGGGGCTCCTACAATGAGCAGTTCTTC.

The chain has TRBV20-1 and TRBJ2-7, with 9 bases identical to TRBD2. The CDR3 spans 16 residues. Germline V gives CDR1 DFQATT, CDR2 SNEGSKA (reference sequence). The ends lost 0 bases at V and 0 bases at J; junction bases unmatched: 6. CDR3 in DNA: TGCAGTGCTAGAGATGTTACTAGCGGGCTCTCCTACGAGCAGTACTTC. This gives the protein CSARDVTSGLSYEQYF.

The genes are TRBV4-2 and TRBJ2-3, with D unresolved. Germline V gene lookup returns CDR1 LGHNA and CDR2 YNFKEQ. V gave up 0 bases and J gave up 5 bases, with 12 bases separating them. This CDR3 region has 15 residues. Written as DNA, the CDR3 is TGTGCCAGCAGCCAAGAGTCCGAGGCGCTAGATACGCAGTATTTT. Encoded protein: CASSQESEALDTQYF.

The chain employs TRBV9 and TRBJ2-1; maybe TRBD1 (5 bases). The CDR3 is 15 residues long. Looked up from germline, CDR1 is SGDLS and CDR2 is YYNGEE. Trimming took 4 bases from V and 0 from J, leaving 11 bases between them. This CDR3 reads CASSPRQNSYNEQFF. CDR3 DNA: TGTGCCAGCAGCCCGCGACAGAACTCCTACAATGAGCAGTTCTTC.

The CDR3 nucleotides are TGTGCCAGCAGTTTATCCCCTCCTTTTTTGAACACCGGGGAGCTGTTTTTT. Translating it yields CASSLSPPFLNTGELFF. The chain combines TRBV27 with TRBJ2-2, with unresolved D. V lost 0 bases and J lost 1, with 12 bases in between. The CDR3 consists of 17 residues. CDR1 and CDR2 (germline): MNHEY, SMNVEV (reference sequence).

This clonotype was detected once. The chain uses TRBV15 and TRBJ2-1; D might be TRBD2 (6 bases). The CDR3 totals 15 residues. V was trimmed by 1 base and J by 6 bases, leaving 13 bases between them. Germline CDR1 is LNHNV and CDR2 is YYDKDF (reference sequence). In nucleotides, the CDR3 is TGTGCCACCAGCAGAGGGGAGGCAGGTGTCAATGAGCAGTTCTTC. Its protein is CATSRGEAGVNEQFF.

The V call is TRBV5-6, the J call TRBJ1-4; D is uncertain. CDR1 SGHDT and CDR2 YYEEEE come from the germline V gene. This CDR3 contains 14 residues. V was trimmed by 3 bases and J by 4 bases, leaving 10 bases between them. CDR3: CASSYATSNEKLFF. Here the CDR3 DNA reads TGTGCCAGCAGCTACGCTACAAGTAATGAAAAACTGTTTTTT.

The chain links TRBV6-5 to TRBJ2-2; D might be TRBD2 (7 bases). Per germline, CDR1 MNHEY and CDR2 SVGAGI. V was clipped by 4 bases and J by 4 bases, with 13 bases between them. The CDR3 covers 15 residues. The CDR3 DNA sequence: TGTGCCAGCAGTTTCGGCGGGGGCGCCACCGGGGAGCTGTTTTTT. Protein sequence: CASSFGGGATGELFF.

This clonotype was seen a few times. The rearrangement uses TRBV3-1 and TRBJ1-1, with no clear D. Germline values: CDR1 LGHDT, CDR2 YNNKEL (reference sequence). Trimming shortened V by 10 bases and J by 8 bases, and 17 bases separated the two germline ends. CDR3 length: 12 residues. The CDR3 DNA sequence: TGTGCCATCATAGAGGCGATATTAGAAGCTTTCTTT. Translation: CAIIEAILEAFF.

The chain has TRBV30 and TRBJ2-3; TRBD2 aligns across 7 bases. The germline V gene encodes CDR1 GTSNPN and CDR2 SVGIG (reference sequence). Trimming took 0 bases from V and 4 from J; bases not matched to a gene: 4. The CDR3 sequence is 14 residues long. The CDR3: CAWSVSGMSDTQYF. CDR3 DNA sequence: TGTGCCTGGAGTGTAAGCGGGATGTCAGATACGCAGTATTTT.

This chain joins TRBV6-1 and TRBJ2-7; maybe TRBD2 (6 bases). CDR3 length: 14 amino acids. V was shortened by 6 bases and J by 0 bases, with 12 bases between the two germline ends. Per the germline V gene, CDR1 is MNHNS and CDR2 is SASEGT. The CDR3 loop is CASRLIAVSYEQYF. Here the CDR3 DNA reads TGTGCCAGCAGGTTGATAGCGGTCTCCTACGAGCAGTACTTC.

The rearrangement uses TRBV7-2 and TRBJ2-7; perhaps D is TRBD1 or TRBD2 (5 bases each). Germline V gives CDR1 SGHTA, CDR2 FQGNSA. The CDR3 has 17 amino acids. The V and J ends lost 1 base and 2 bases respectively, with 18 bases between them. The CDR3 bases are TGTGCCAGCAGCTTAGTCGGGGCGGCATTACAAACCTACGAGCAGTACTTC. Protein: CASSLVGAALQTYEQYF.

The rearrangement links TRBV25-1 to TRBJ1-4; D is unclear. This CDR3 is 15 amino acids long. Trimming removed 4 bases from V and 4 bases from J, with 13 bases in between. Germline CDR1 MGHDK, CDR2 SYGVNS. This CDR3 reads CASSGLDGGNEKLFF. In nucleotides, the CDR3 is TGTGCCAGCAGTGGTTTGGACGGCGGTAATGAAAAACTGTTTTTT.

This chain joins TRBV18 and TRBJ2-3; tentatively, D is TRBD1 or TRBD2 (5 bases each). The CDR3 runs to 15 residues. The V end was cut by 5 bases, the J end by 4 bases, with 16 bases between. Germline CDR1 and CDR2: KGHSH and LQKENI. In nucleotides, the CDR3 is TGTGCCAGCTCAGCCCGGGACCCCTCTCCAGATACGCAGTATTTT. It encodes CASSARDPSPDTQYF.

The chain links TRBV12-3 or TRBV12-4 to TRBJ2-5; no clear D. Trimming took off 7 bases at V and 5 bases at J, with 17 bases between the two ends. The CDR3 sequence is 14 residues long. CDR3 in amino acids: CASTPGSSGETQYF. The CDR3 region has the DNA TGTGCCAGCACCCCCGGTTCTAGTGGGGAGACCCAGTACTTC.

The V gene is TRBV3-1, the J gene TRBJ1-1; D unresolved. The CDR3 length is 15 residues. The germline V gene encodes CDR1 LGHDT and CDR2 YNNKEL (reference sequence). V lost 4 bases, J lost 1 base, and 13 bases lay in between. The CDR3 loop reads CASSPTGRTNTEAFF. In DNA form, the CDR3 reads TGTGCCAGCAGCCCTACTGGACGGACGAACACTGAAGCTTTCTTT.

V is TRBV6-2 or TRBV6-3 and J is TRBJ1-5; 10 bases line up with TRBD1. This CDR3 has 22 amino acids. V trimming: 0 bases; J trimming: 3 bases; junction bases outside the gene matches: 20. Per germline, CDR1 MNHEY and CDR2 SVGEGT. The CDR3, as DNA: TGTGCCAGCAGTTACTCGACCCCCGGGACAGGGGAAAAGGGCGTCCTCAATCAGCCCCAGCATTTT. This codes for CASSYSTPGTGEKGVLNQPQHF.

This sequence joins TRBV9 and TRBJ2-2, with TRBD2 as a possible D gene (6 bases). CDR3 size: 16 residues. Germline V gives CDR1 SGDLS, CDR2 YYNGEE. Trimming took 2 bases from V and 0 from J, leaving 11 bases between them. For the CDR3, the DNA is TGTGCCAGCAGCGTGTCGGCGGGGACGAACACCGGGGAGCTGTTTTTT. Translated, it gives CASSVSAGTNTGELFF. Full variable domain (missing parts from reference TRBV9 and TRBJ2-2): DSGVTQTPKHLITATGQRVTLRCSPRSGDLSVYWYQQSLDQGLQFLIQYYNGEERAKGNILERFSAQQFPDLHSELNLSSLELGDSALYFCASSVSAGTNTGELFFGEGSRLTVL.